This TCR beta chain was identified in a study of blood T cells in healthy people across ages. This clonotype has just a few counts. Its antigen remains unidentified. Study conclusions and caveats: Across the age range, TCR beta diversity per million T cells fell in a roughly linear way.

Each donor had ten milliliters of peripheral blood drawn. Then a second PCR, running about 6 to 12 cycles, was carried out with a sample-barcoded 5' primer and a J-beta primer mix. TCRdb reanalysed the 5' RACE reads using MiXCR and keeps one entry per CDR3 protein. The repertoire includes about 780,000 distinct CDR3 sequences, about 47% of them detected once, and 15% to 20% sits in the top ten. This CDR3 comprises 20 residues. V was pared by 1 base and J by 0 bases, with 23 bases between. CDR1 is SGHDT and CDR2 is YYEEEE in the germline V gene. The TCR sequence derives from a man older than 75 in good health. The material sequenced was blood. V is TRBV5-6 and J is TRBJ1-5, with D possibly TRBD1 on 5 matching bases. The CDR3 nucleotides are TGTGCCAGCAGCTTGTCATTCGGGCAGGGCGGTCGGTATAGCAATCAGCCCCAGCATTTT. Amino acids: CASSLSFGQGGRYSNQPQHF. Filled out from reference TRBV5-6 and TRBJ1-5, the complete variable domain reads DAGVTQSPTHLIKTRGQQVTLRCSPKSGHDTVSWYQQALGQGPQFIFQYYEEEERQRGNFPDRFSGHQFPNYSSELNVNALLLGDSALYLCASSLSFGQGGRYSNQPQHFGDGTRLSIL.